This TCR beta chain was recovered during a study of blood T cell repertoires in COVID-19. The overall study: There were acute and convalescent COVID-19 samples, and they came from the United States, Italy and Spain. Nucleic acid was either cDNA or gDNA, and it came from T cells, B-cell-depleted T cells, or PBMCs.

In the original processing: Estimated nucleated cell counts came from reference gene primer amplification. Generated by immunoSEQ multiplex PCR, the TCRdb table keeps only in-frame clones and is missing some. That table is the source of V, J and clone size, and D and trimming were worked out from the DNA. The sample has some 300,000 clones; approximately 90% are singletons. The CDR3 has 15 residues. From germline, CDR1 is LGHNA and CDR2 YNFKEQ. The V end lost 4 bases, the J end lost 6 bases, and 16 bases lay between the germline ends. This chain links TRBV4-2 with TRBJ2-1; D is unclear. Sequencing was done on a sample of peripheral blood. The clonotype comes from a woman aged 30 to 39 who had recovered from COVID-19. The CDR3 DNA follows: TGTGCCAGCAGCCTCGGTTCGACTCCTGTCAATGAGCAGTTCTTC. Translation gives CASSLGSTPVNEQFF.